These 21 T cell receptor beta chains were all obtained from the same sample, sequenced in a study of shared clonotypes between healthy human individuals. Sequencing was performed with immunoSEQ multiplex PCR; in TCRdb, only in-frame clones are kept and a portion is missing. Of more than 1,200,000 clones in the sample, 98% to 99% are singletons; the top ten hold about 0.4%. Sequencing was done on a sample of naive CD4+ T cells sorted from blood. Subset of the sample: CD45RA+ positively selected. The receptors stem from a man under 40 in good health.

V and J are TRBV5-6 and TRBJ2-3, with 7 bases aligning to TRBD2. J was trimmed by 6 bases and V by 4 bases; bases with no gene match: 5. Per germline, CDR1 SGHDT and CDR2 YYEEEE. The length of the CDR3 is 13 residues. CDR3 protein: CASSRTRLDTQYF. CDR3 nucleotide sequence: TGTGCCAGCAGCAGGACTAGACTGGATACGCAGTATTTT.

This chain connects TRBV10-3 to TRBJ2-3; the D gene could be TRBD1 or TRBD2 (6 bases each). Per germline, CDR1 ENHRY and CDR2 SYGVKD. The CDR3 has 16 residues. V was pared by 4 bases and J by 1 base, with 15 bases between. The CDR3 nucleotides read TGTGCCATCAGTGGGGGGGATAGACAGGGCACAGATACGCAGTATTTT. It codes for CAISGGDRQGTDTQYF.

The chain combines TRBV2 with TRBJ1-5; D unresolved. Per the germline V gene, CDR1 is SNHLY and CDR2 is FYNNEI. Trimming took off 4 bases at V and 5 bases at J, with 9 bases between the two ends. There are 13 residues in the CDR3. CDR3 in DNA: TGTGCCAGCAGTGTACAGTTTGATCAGCCCCAGCATTTT. It yields the protein CASSVQFDQPQHF.

This clone was recorded only once. CDR3 in DNA: TGCGCCAGCAGCTCAATTAACACAGATACGCAGTATTTT. Translating it yields CASSSINTDTQYF. The gene calls are TRBV5-1 and TRBJ2-3; no clear D. The CDR3 contains 13 residues. V was cut by 3 bases and J by 2 bases, with 7 bases left in between. Germline-derived CDR1 and CDR2 are SGHRS and YFSETQ.

The chain employs TRBV5-1 and TRBJ1-4; tentatively, D is TRBD1 (6 bases). CDR1 SGHRS and CDR2 YFSETQ come from the germline V gene. V lost 2 bases, J lost 7 bases, and 12 bases lay in between. The CDR3 extends over 14 amino acids. The CDR3 protein is CASSFTGSSEKLFF. The CDR3 DNA follows: TGCGCCAGCAGCTTCACAGGGTCTAGTGAAAAACTGTTTTTT.

The chain couples TRBV4-1 to TRBJ1-4; D is uncertain. The V end was cut by 3 bases, the J end by 4 bases, with 21 bases between. CDR3 length: 18 amino acids. From germline, CDR1 is MGHRA and CDR2 YSYEKL. CDR3 region: CASSHPPGSSSGNEKLFF. DNA for the CDR3: TGCGCCAGCAGCCACCCCCCGGGCTCCTCCTCCGGTAATGAAAAACTGTTTTTT.

This rearrangement joins TRBV2 to TRBJ1-2, with a tentative D call TRBD1 (6 bases). The CDR3 runs 15 residues. Germline V gene lookup returns CDR1 SNHLY and CDR2 FYNNEI. V was clipped by 6 bases and J by 4 bases, with 18 bases between them. DNA for the CDR3: TGTGCCAGCAGGATGGACAGTCCGTTAATCTATGGCTACACCTTC. This translates into CASRMDSPLIYGYTF.

V and J are TRBV18 and TRBJ2-7; D perhaps matches TRBD2 (5 bases). In germline, CDR1 is KGHSH, CDR2 LQKENI. The length of the CDR3 is 13 residues. V dropped 4 bases and J dropped 2 bases, with 9 bases sitting between them. The CDR3 DNA reads TGTGCCAGCTCACAGGAGGTCACCTACGAGCAGTACTTC. Its protein is CASSQEVTYEQYF.

Points on this clone: Other DNA sequences in the sample encode the same CDR3. The V gene is TRBV7-9, the J gene TRBJ2-5, with unresolved D. The CDR3 length is 12 residues. From germline, CDR1 is SEHNR and CDR2 FQNEAQ (reference sequence). V was shortened by 3 bases and J by 2 bases, with 4 bases between the two germline ends. CDR3: CASSFRQETQYF. The CDR3 nucleotides are TGTGCCAGCAGCTTTAGGCAAGAGACCCAGTACTTC.

The chain recombines TRBV28 with TRBJ2-2; no firm D call. V lost 5 bases, J lost 7 bases, and 8 bases lay in between. This CDR3 has 12 amino acids. Germline lookup yields CDR1 MDHEN and CDR2 SYDVKM. CDR3 sequence (DNA): TGTGCCAGCAGTCAGTCGAGCGGGGAGCTGTTTTTT. Translated, it gives CASSQSSGELFF.

The genes are TRBV28 and TRBJ1-4; a weak D match, TRBD1 (5 bases). Germline assignment: CDR1 MDHEN and CDR2 SYDVKM. V was pared by 3 bases and J by 8 bases, with 19 bases between. This CDR3 spans 16 amino acids. Written as DNA, the CDR3 is TGTGCCAGCAGTTTGTTCGTCCCCACGGGACGGGAAAAACTGTTTTTT. This sequence encodes CASSLFVPTGREKLFF.

With regard to this clone: Additional DNA sequences in this sample encode the identical CDR3. The chain joins TRBV7-9 to TRBJ1-3; TRBD1 matches at 9 bases. Germline assignment: CDR1 SEHNR and CDR2 FQNEAQ (reference sequence). V was pared by 4 bases and J by 1 base, with 2 bases of the junction left unmatched. This CDR3 spans 15 amino acids. The CDR3 reads CASSSDRGSGNTIYF. In nucleotides, the CDR3 is TGTGCCAGCAGCTCGGACAGGGGTTCTGGAAACACCATATATTTT.

The chain has TRBV9 and TRBJ2-7, with D maybe TRBD1 (7 bases). In germline, CDR1 is SGDLS, CDR2 YYNGEE. This CDR3 is built from 16 residues. V was trimmed by 0 bases and J by 2 bases, leaving 15 bases between them. In DNA, the CDR3 is TGTGCCAGCAGCGTAGCTGGCCAGGGGGGACCCTACGAGCAGTACTTC. Its protein product is CASSVAGQGGPYEQYF.

V is TRBV15 and J is TRBJ2-2; D unresolved. CDR3 length: 18 residues. V lost 0 bases and J 5 bases, leaving 19 bases between the germline ends. Germline assignment: CDR1 LNHNV and CDR2 YYDKDF (reference sequence). The CDR3 nucleotides read TGTGCCACCAGCAGAGATCCCCTCGGGCCTTCTTTAACCGGGGAGCTGTTTTTT. Translating gives CATSRDPLGPSLTGELFF.

The chain employs TRBV19 and TRBJ1-2; D remains unclear. The length of the CDR3 is 13 residues. The V and J ends lost 6 bases and 0 bases respectively, with 8 bases between them. In germline, CDR1 is LNHDA, CDR2 SQIVND (reference sequence). The CDR3 bases are TGTGCCAGTAGCGACATAGCTAACTATGGCTACACCTTC. It encodes CASSDIANYGYTF.

The chain has TRBV29-1 and TRBJ2-1; 15 nucleotides match TRBD2. The germline V gene has CDR1 SQVTM and CDR2 ANQGSEA. This CDR3 is 13 amino acids long. With V trimmed by 4 bases and J by 9 bases, 1 base remained unmatched. The CDR3 reads CSVGGLAGGEQFF. The CDR3 DNA is TGCAGCGTTGGGGGACTAGCGGGAGGTGAGCAGTTCTTC.

The chain combines TRBV10-3 with TRBJ2-6; D is uncertain. This CDR3 region has 14 residues. V was pared by 8 bases and J by 4 bases, with 12 bases between. Germline assignment: CDR1 ENHRY and CDR2 SYGVKD. CDR3 amino acids: CAIGIRAGANVLTF. CDR3 bases: TGTGCCATCGGGATAAGGGCAGGGGCCAACGTCCTGACTTTC.

The rearrangement links TRBV6-1 to TRBJ1-5, with D hard to call. V lost 2 bases, J lost 9 bases, and 5 bases lay in between. From germline, CDR1 is MNHNS and CDR2 SASEGT. CDR3 length equals 11 residues. The CDR3 bases are TGTGCCAGCAGTGAATTCCGGCCCCAGCATTTT. Protein: CASSEFRPQHF.

This rearrangement joins TRBV28 to TRBJ2-5; 9 bases are a match to TRBD1. The J segment lost 1 base and the V segment lost 6 bases, leaving 3 bases of the junction unmatched. This CDR3 is 14 amino acids long. Germline V gene lookup returns CDR1 MDHEN and CDR2 SYDVKM. CDR3 sequence reads: CASRTGGGQETQYF. Here the CDR3 DNA reads TGTGCCAGCAGGACAGGGGGTGGCCAAGAGACCCAGTACTTC.

The chain links TRBV6-9 to TRBJ1-3; D uncertain. The V end was cut by 5 bases, the J end by 4 bases, with 18 bases between. The CDR3 length is 16 residues. The germline gives CDR1 MNHGY, CDR2 SVAAGI. The CDR3 reads CASSTLLGSAGNTIYF. In DNA form, the CDR3 reads TGTGCCAGCAGTACACTACTGGGATCGGCCGGAAACACCATATATTTT.

The CDR3 sequence: CASSLRPTGTEAFF. DNA for the CDR3: TGCGCCAGCAGCCTCCGACCGACGGGAACTGAAGCTTTCTTT. The chain couples TRBV5-1 to TRBJ1-1; D not certain. Per germline, CDR1 SGHRS and CDR2 YFSETQ. This CDR3 spans 14 amino acids. The V and J ends lost 4 bases and 5 bases respectively, with 15 bases between them.